These 13 T cell receptor beta chains were all obtained from the same sample, sequenced in a study of shared clonotypes between healthy human individuals. Assay used: immunoSEQ multiplex PCR; TCRdb lists only in-frame clones, some missing. Of more than 2,000,000 clones detected, about 92% appear once; the ten largest clones hold approximately 0.4%. Sequenced: naive CD4+ T cells from PBMCs. Subset noted: CD45RA+ positively selected. These TCRs come from a man aged 18-30 years in good health. Some clones in this sample may be carry-over from other donors' samples.

Regarding this clone: Different DNA sequences within this sample yield the same CDR3. The chain is built from TRBV29-1 and TRBJ1-4, with 7 bases that match TRBD1. Germline lookup yields CDR1 SQVTM and CDR2 ANQGSEA. The CDR3 is 13 residues long. V shed 4 bases, J shed 8 bases, and the junction held 7 bases outside the gene matches. The CDR3 DNA reads as TGCAGCGTTGCAAGGGGGCTAGGGGAAAAACTGTTTTTT. Amino acids: CSVARGLGEKLFF.

V usage is TRBV29-1 and J usage is TRBJ1-5, with 8 bases lining up with TRBD1. The V and J ends lost 6 bases and 3 bases, in that order; junction bases with no gene match: 7. CDR3 size: 14 residues. CDR1 is SQVTM, CDR2 ANQGSEA, per germline. In nucleotides, the CDR3 is TGCAGCGTCGTGACAGGGGAGATCAATCAGCCCCAGCATTTT. This encodes CSVVTGEINQPQHF.

The V call is TRBV4-1, the J call TRBJ1-3, with a possible D match to TRBD1 (5 bases). CDR3 length equals 17 residues. Germline lookup yields CDR1 MGHRA and CDR2 YSYEKL. The ends were cut back, 2 bases at V and 0 bases at J, with 14 bases in the middle. The CDR3 bases are TGCGCCAGCAGCCAACATAGGGGCTACAGCTCTGGAAACACCATATATTTT. It is translated as CASSQHRGYSSGNTIYF.

The chain links TRBV6-1 to TRBJ2-4, with 7 bases fitting TRBD2. V dropped 4 bases and J dropped 3; count of bases not matched to a gene: 9. The CDR3 runs 16 residues. Germline CDR1 and CDR2: MNHNS and SASEGT. The CDR3 sequence is CASSGQGGHDKNIQYF. The DNA for the CDR3 is TGTGCCAGCAGTGGTCAGGGAGGGCACGACAAAAACATTCAGTACTTC.

Regarding this clone: The sample has other DNA sequences that encode this CDR3 too. The V gene is TRBV15, the J gene TRBJ1-5; D not certain. The CDR3 totals 14 residues. CDR1 is LNHNV, CDR2 YYDKDF, per germline (reference sequence). Deletions cut 0 bases from V and 0 bases from J, with 3 bases between. Here the CDR3 DNA reads TGTGCCACCAGCAGAGATACTAGCAATCAGCCCCAGCATTTT. It specifies CATSRDTSNQPQHF. Full variable domain (missing parts from reference TRBV15 and TRBJ1-5): DAMVIQNPRYQVTQFGKPVTLSCSQTLNHNVMYWYQQKSSQAPKLLFHYYDKDFNNEADTPDNFQSRRPNTSFCFLDIRSPGLGDTAMYLCATSRDTSNQPQHFGDGTRLSIL.

A single count supports this clone. The chain has TRBV5-1 and TRBJ1-4, with 7 bases identical to TRBD1. The length of the CDR3 is 14 residues. From germline, CDR1 is SGHRS and CDR2 YFSETQ. Unmatched junction bases numbered 4, after V lost 4 bases and J lost 4 bases. Here the CDR3 reads CASSGGGRNEKLFF. For the CDR3, the DNA is TGCGCCAGCAGCGGAGGGGGCCGTAATGAAAAACTGTTTTTT. The full variable domain, completed using reference TRBV5-1 and TRBJ1-4, is KAGVTQTPRYLIKTRGQQVTLSCSPISGHRSVSWYQQTPGQGLQFLFEYFSETQRNKGNFPGRFSGRQFSNSRSEMNVSTLELGDSALYLCASSGGGRNEKLFFGSGTQLSVL.

This clone was detected a few times. V usage is TRBV19 and J usage is TRBJ1-2, with TRBD1 matching 11 bases. Germline CDR1 LNHDA, CDR2 SQIVND (reference sequence). V shed 8 bases and J 7 bases; nucleotides not matched to a gene: 6. The CDR3 covers 13 residues. The CDR3 sequence is CASGVGTGGGYTF. The CDR3 nucleotides read TGTGCCAGTGGAGTTGGGACAGGGGGTGGCTACACCTTC.

The chain has TRBV6-4 and TRBJ1-2, with D tentatively TRBD1 (6 bases). Germline lookup yields CDR1 MRHNA and CDR2 SNTAGT. This CDR3 spans 15 amino acids. The germline V and J ends were trimmed by 1 base and 2 bases, with 11 bases remaining between them. CDR3 nucleotides: TGTGCCAGCAGTGACTTTCGCGGGGGCAACTATGGCTACACCTTC. Its translation: CASSDFRGGNYGYTF.

The chain has TRBV6-1 and TRBJ1-3; no definite D call. The CDR3 is 12 residues long. V lost 7 bases to trimming and J lost 1 base, with 5 bases between them. Per germline, CDR1 MNHNS and CDR2 SASEGT. CDR3 sequence reads: CASTGSGNTIYF. The CDR3 DNA follows: TGTGCCAGCACGGGGTCTGGAAACACCATATATTTT.

The chain has TRBV6-5 and TRBJ1-4; D perhaps matches TRBD1 (6 bases). V lost 5 bases and J lost 4, with 14 bases in between. Germline V lookup: CDR1 MNHEY, CDR2 SVGAGI. The CDR3 is 15 amino acids. CDR3 coding DNA: TGTGCCAGCAGTACTGGGGGGCTTGGTAATGAAAAACTGTTTTTT. Its translation: CASSTGGLGNEKLFF.

The rearrangement uses TRBV27 and TRBJ2-3; D is undetermined. The germline CDR1 and CDR2 sequences are MNHEY and SMNVEV (reference sequence). The V gene lost 7 bases and the J gene lost 3 bases, with 11 bases spanning the gap. This CDR3 spans 13 amino acids. The chain's CDR3 is CASKGHGTDTQYF. The CDR3 DNA reads TGTGCCAGCAAGGGCCATGGAACAGATACGCAGTATTTT.

Worth noting for this clone: The sample has other DNA sequences that encode this CDR3 too. The chain links TRBV5-4 to TRBJ2-2; the D gene is possibly TRBD1 (5 bases). The V end was cut by 3 bases, the J end by 5 bases, with 8 bases between. Germline lookup yields CDR1 SGHNT and CDR2 YYREEE (reference sequence). The length of the CDR3 is 13 residues. The CDR3 loop is CASSSPGTGELFF. The CDR3 nucleotides read TGTGCCAGCAGCTCACCAGGGACCGGGGAGCTGTTTTTT. The entire variable domain, with the rest obtained from reference TRBV5-4 and TRBJ2-2, is as follows: ETGVTQSPTHLIKTRGQQVTLRCSSQSGHNTVSWYQQALGQGPQFIFQYYREEENGRGNFPPRFSGLQFPNYSSELNVNALELDDSALYLCASSSPGTGELFFGEGSRLTVL.

The rearrangement uses TRBV29-1 and TRBJ2-1, with no clear D. Germline CDR1 and CDR2: SQVTM and ANQGSEA. V lost 4 bases, J lost 0 bases, and 16 bases lay in between. The CDR3 contains 16 residues. The CDR3 region has the DNA TGCAGCGTTGGGTTGACACAGCCCGGCTCCTACAATGAGCAGTTCTTC. This translates into CSVGLTQPGSYNEQFF.